This note documents a single T cell receptor (beta chain) sequence. The target antigen is unknown. The source of the sample is a study of regulatory T cells in long-lasting Graves disease. Study results and limitations: In persistent patients, shared public clonotypes (roughly 2,700) outnumbered those in new patients (approximately 940).

iRepertoire HTBI primers and Arm-PCR of CDR3 regions built TCR beta libraries. MiXCR, applied by TCRdb to the multiplex PCR reads, yields one record per CDR3 protein. The sample shows over 650,000 distinct CDR3 sequences, 25% to 30% of them seen only once. The time point here: persistent/refractory GD, antithyroid drugs over 5 years with positive TRAb. TCR sequences were obtained from RNA taken from PBMCs. The CDR3 loop spans 11 amino acids. V lost 6 bases to trimming and J lost 5 bases, with 10 bases between them. CDR1 and CDR2 from the germline V gene are SQVTM and ANQGSEA. The starting material was peripheral blood mononuclear cells (PBMCs), obtained when the disease was refractory, from a patient treated with antithyroid drugs. This receptor was obtained from a female donor with Graves disease. This rearrangement joins TRBV29-1 to TRBJ2-5, with D uncertain. The CDR3 DNA follows: TGCAGCGTGGCCAGGATGGAGACCCAGTACTTC. Protein: CSVARMETQYF.